The rows below give T cell receptor beta chains drawn from one sample of a study of OX40 agonist ivuxolimab in advanced cancers. Sequenced by immunoSEQ multiplex PCR; TCRdb stores in-frame clones only, minus some. The sample holds about 22,000 clones, about 82% seen once. The sequencing here drew on CD4+ or CD8+ T cells sorted from blood, taken in a trial of the OX40 agonist ivuxolimab. The source of these receptors is an adult with an advanced solid tumor such as melanoma, head and neck, liver or kidney cancer. The conserved cysteine and the conserved F or W are not part of the CDR3 here. The order of the fields is V gene, J gene, CDR3 protein.

v_call: TRBV11-2
j_call: TRBJ2-7
cdr3_aa: ASSTGLYEQY

v_call: TRBV11-2
j_call: TRBJ1-1
cdr3_aa: ASSIHRGPNTEAF

v_call: TRBV21-1
j_call: TRBJ1-4
cdr3_aa: ASSKVSSSNEKLF

v_call: TRBV7-4
j_call: TRBJ1-5
cdr3_aa: ASRPPRDSRFNQPQH

v_call: TRBV5-1
j_call: TRBJ1-6
cdr3_aa: ASDSRGPHSPLH

v_call: TRBV19
j_call: TRBJ2-1
cdr3_aa: ASSIVAESYNEQF

v_call: TRBV28
j_call: TRBJ2-7
cdr3_aa: ASSGYEQY

v_call: TRBV4-2
j_call: TRBJ2-7
cdr3_aa: ASSQEGTPHYEQY

v_call: TRBV6-1
j_call: TRBJ2-5
cdr3_aa: ASSEVQGAGTQY

v_call: TRBV5-1
j_call: TRBJ2-5
cdr3_aa: ASSLDSEGPQETQY

v_call: TRBV7-9
j_call: TRBJ1-2
cdr3_aa: ASSVVDGYT

v_call: TRBV6-5
j_call: TRBJ2-7
cdr3_aa: ASSYSSGGELD

v_call: TRBV5-1
j_call: TRBJ1-6
cdr3_aa: ASSLAEANSPLH

v_call: TRBV18
j_call: TRBJ2-3
cdr3_aa: ASSPYSTDTQY

v_call: TRBV27
j_call: TRBJ1-5
cdr3_aa: ASGTSNQPQH

v_call: TRBV28
j_call: TRBJ2-2
cdr3_aa: ASLQGSYTGELF

v_call: TRBV9
j_call: TRBJ2-5
cdr3_aa: ASSETGTLIARQETQY

v_call: TRBV2
j_call: TRBJ1-1
cdr3_aa: ARALGENTEAF

v_call: TRBV7-6
j_call: TRBJ2-7
cdr3_aa: ASSLVLASYEQY

v_call: TRBV25-1
j_call: TRBJ1-1
cdr3_aa: ASSEGRTGGWEAF

v_call: TRBV6-5
j_call: TRBJ2-3
cdr3_aa: ASGTGGPPPNTQY

v_call: TRBV14
j_call: TRBJ2-7
cdr3_aa: ASSPRTPSYEQY

v_call: TRBV5-8
j_call: TRBJ1-2
cdr3_aa: ASTLSGRGDYGYT

v_call: TRBV19
j_call: TRBJ1-1
cdr3_aa: ASSQGGTEAF

v_call: TRBV5-1
j_call: TRBJ2-7
cdr3_aa: ASTPVGWDRFDEQY

v_call: TRBV27
j_call: TRBJ2-5
cdr3_aa: ASQTSGVAETQY

v_call: TRBV27
j_call: TRBJ1-1
cdr3_aa: ASSSGWTEAF

v_call: TRBV10-3
j_call: TRBJ1-2
cdr3_aa: AISESIGAYGYT